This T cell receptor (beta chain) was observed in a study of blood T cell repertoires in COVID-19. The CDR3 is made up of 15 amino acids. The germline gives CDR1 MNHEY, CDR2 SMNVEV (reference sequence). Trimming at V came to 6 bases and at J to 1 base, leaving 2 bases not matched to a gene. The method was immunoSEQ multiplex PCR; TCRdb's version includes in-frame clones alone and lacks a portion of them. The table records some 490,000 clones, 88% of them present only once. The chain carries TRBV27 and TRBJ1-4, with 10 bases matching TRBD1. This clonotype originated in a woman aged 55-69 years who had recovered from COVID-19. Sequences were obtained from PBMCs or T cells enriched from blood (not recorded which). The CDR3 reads CASRTGGLTNEKLFF. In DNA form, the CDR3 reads TGTGCCAGCAGGACAGGGGGCTTAACTAATGAAAAACTGTTTTTT.